Listed here are 9 T cell receptor beta chains from one sample, sequenced in a study of regulatory T cells in long-lasting Graves disease. Described time point: newly diagnosed GD, antithyroid drugs for less than 3 months. PBMCs provided the RNA from which the TCR library was made. Construction of the TCR beta libraries employed iRepertoire HTBI primers in conjunction with Arm-PCR of CDR3 regions. TCRdb itself ran the multiplex PCR reads through MiXCR, one entry per CDR3 protein. Of about 470,000 distinct CDR3 sequences detected, 15% to 20% appear once; the ten largest clones hold 12%. These data were likewise used in another study, on T cells in Graves' hyperthyroidism and ophthalmopathy.

Material: peripheral blood mononuclear cells (PBMCs), obtained at new diagnosis, from a patient treated with antithyroid drugs. These receptor sequences come from a man between 35 and 55 years old with Graves disease.

This clonotype was recorded at least ten times. This chain uses TRBV30 with TRBJ2-7; maybe TRBD1 (5 bases). CDR3 length: 17 residues. Germline CDR1 GTSNPN, CDR2 SVGIG (reference sequence). Between the trimmed V and J ends, which lost 0 bases and 2 bases, there was a span of 20 bases. In nucleotides, the CDR3 is TGTGCCTGGAGTGTAGGGGCCTACTCCCAGGCTCCCTACGAGCAGTACTTC. Encoded protein: CAWSVGAYSQAPYEQYF.

This clonotype was recorded a few times. The rearrangement links TRBV12-3 or TRBV12-4 to TRBJ2-5; TRBD1 matches at 8 bases. Trimming took 4 bases from V and 4 from J; bases not matched to a gene: 5. This CDR3 is built from 14 residues. As DNA, the CDR3 is TGTGCCAGCAGTTCGACAGGGGCAGGAGAGACCCAGTACTTC. Encoded protein: CASSSTGAGETQYF.

The J gene is TRBJ2-1, the V gene TRBV6-1; TRBD2 agrees at 8 bases. Germline lookup yields CDR1 MNHNS and CDR2 SASEGT. V dropped 7 bases and J dropped 0; count of bases not matched to a gene: 8. The CDR3 extends over 16 amino acids. CDR3 amino acids: CASKIAGRSSYNEQFF. CDR3 DNA sequence: TGTGCCAGCAAGATAGCGGGAAGGAGCTCCTACAATGAGCAGTTCTTC.

This clonotype was counted ten times or more. The chain joins TRBV7-9 to TRBJ1-1; TRBD1 might be the D (5 bases). The CDR3 loop spans 14 amino acids. Per the germline V gene, CDR1 is SEHNR and CDR2 is FQNEAQ (reference sequence). V dropped 1 base and J dropped 3 bases, with 9 bases sitting between them. CDR3 amino acids: CASSLVGADTEAFF. The CDR3 coding sequence is TGTGCCAGCAGCTTAGTAGGGGCGGACACTGAAGCTTTCTTT. The full variable domain, in which reference TRBV7-9 and TRBJ1-1 provide the parts outside the CDR3, is DTGVSQNPRHKITKRGQNVTFRCDPISEHNRLYWYRQTLGQGPEFLTYFQNEAQLEKSRLLSDRFSAERPKGSFSTLEIQRTEQGDSAMYLCASSLVGADTEAFFGQGTRLTVV.

This clonotype was observed many times. This chain links TRBV10-3 with TRBJ2-1, with TRBD2 identical over 10 bases. After removal of 10 bases from V and 2 bases from J, the junction contained 8 bases not matched to a gene. CDR1 and CDR2 (germline): ENHRY, SYGVKD. The CDR3 consists of 15 residues. The CDR3 nucleotides read TGTGCCACCCTAGCGGGAGAGGCCACCTACAATGAGCAGTTCTTC. It translates to CATLAGEATYNEQFF.

The genes are TRBV9 and TRBJ2-1; 7 bases are a match to TRBD1. This CDR3 region has 12 residues. Per the germline V gene, CDR1 is SGDLS and CDR2 is YYNGEE. The ends lost 7 bases at V and 9 bases at J; junction bases unmatched: 7. The CDR3 DNA reads TGTGCCAGCGGCGACAGGGTCGGTGAGCAGTTCTTC. This encodes CASGDRVGEQFF.

This clonotype was observed at least ten times. The CDR3 coding sequence is TGTGCCAGCAGCCGCGGGCGGACAGGCACCTACAATGAGCAGTTCTTC. Amino acid sequence: CASSRGRTGTYNEQFF. The chain links TRBV7-8 to TRBJ2-1; 7 positions agree with TRBD1. With 5 bases clipped from V and 2 bases from J, the junction kept 9 bases outside the gene matches. The length of the CDR3 is 16 residues. Per germline, CDR1 SGHVS and CDR2 FQNEAQ. Complete variable domain (other parts from reference TRBV7-8 and TRBJ2-1): GAGVSQSPRYKVAKRGQDVALRCDPISGHVSLFWYQQALGQGPEFLTYFQNEAQLDKSGLPSDRFFAERPEGSVSTLKIQRTQQEDSAVYLCASSRGRTGTYNEQFFGPGTRLTVL.

The table lists this clonotype with many counts. The CDR3 DNA reads as TGCGCCAGCAGCTTGCGAGGGGGCGATCTTGCCGGGGAGCTGTTTTTT. This gives the protein CASSLRGGDLAGELFF. This rearrangement joins TRBV5-1 to TRBJ2-2; the match to TRBD1 covers 7 bases. The CDR3 runs to 16 residues. From germline, CDR1 is SGHRS and CDR2 YFSETQ. The V and J ends lost 1 base and 6 bases, in that order; junction bases with no gene match: 9.

This clonotype was seen a handful of times. J is TRBJ2-1 and V is TRBV29-1; 8 bases match TRBD2. CDR1 and CDR2 (germline): SQVTM, ANQGSEA. There are 14 residues in the CDR3. V shed 3 bases, J shed 9 bases, and the junction held 10 bases outside the gene matches. CDR3 coding DNA: TGCAGCGTTGATCGAGCGGGAGTAATGGGTGAGCAGTTCTTC. As protein: CSVDRAGVMGEQFF.